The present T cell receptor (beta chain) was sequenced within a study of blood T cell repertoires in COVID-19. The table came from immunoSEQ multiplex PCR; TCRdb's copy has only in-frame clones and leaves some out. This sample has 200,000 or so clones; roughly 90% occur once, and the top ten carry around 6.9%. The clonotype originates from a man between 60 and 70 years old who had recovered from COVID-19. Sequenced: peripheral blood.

CDR3: CASSEDSWAGGYTF. The CDR3 DNA sequence: TGTGCCAGCAGTGAGGACTCTTGGGCGGGCGGCTACACCTTC. The chain carries TRBV6-1 and TRBJ1-2; D uncertain. The CDR3 has 14 residues. V was shortened by 3 bases and J by 8 bases, with 16 bases between the two germline ends. Germline V gene data show CDR1 as MNHNS and CDR2 as SASEGT.